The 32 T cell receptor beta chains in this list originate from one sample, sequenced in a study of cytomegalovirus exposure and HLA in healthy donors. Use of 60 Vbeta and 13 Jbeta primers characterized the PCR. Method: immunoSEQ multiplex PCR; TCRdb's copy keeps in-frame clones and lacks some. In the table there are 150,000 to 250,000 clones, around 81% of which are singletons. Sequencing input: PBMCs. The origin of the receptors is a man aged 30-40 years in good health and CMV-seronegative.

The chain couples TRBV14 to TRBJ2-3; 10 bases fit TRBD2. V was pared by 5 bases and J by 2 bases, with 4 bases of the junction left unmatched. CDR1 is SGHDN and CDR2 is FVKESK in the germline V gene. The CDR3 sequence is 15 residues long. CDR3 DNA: TGTGCCAGCAGCTACGGACTAGCGGCCACAGATACGCAGTATTTT. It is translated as CASSYGLAATDTQYF.

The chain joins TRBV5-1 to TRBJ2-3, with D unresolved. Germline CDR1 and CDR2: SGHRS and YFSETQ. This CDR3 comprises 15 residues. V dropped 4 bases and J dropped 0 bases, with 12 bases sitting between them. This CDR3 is CASSQDTSSTDTQYF. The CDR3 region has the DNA TGCGCCAGCAGCCAAGACACCTCTAGCACAGATACGCAGTATTTT.

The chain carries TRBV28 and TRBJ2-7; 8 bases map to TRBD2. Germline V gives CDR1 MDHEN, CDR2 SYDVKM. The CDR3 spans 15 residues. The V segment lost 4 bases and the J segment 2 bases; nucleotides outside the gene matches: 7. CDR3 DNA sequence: TGTGCCAGCAGTTACGGGAGGGCCACCCCCTACGAGCAGTACTTC. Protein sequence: CASSYGRATPYEQYF. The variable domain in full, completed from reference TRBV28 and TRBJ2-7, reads DVKVTQSSRYLVKRTGEKVFLECVQDMDHENMFWYRQDPGLGLRLIYFSYDVKMKEKGDIPEGYSVSREKKERFSLILESASTNQTSMYLCASSYGRATPYEQYFGPGTRLTVT.

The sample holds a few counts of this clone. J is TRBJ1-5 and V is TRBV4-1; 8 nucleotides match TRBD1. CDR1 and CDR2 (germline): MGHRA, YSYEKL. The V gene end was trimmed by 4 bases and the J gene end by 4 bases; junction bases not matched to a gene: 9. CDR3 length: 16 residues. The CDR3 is CASSPPGQEGNQPQHF. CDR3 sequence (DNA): TGCGCCAGCAGCCCTCCGGGACAGGAGGGGAATCAGCCCCAGCATTTT.

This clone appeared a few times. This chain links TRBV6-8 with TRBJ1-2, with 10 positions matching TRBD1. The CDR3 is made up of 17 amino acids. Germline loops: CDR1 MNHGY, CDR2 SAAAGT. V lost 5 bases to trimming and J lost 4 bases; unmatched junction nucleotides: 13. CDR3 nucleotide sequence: TGTGCCAGCAGTACACAGCGACCGGGACAGGGGACCTATGGCTACACCTTC. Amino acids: CASSTQRPGQGTYGYTF.

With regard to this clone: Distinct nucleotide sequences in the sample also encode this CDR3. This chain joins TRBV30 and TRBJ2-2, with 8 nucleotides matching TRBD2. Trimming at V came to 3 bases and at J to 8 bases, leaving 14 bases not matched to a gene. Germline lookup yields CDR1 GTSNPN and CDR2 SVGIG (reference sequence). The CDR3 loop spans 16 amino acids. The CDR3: CAWSLVGSGTFGELFF. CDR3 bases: TGTGCCTGGAGCCTCGTTGGTAGCGGGACCTTTGGGGAGCTGTTTTTT. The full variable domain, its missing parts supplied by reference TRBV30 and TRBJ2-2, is SQTIHQWPATLVQPVGSPLSLECTVEGTSNPNLYWYRQAAGRGLQLLFYSVGIGQISSEVPQNLSASRPQDRQFILSSKKLLLSDSGFYLCAWSLVGSGTFGELFFGEGSRLTVL.

CDR3 in DNA: TGTGCCAGCAGTGAAGTTGGTCAGTTGAACACTGAAGCTTTCTTT. Amino acid sequence: CASSEVGQLNTEAFF. The J gene is TRBJ1-1, the V gene TRBV6-1; no firm D call. This CDR3 spans 15 amino acids. Germline loops: CDR1 MNHNS, CDR2 SASEGT. V gave up 1 base and J gave up 0 bases, with 9 bases separating them.

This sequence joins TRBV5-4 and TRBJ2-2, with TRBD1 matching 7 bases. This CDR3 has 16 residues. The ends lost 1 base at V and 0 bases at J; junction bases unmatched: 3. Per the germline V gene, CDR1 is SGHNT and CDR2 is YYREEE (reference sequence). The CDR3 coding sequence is TGTGCCAGCAGCTTGCCGGGACAGTCGAACACCGGGGAGCTGTTTTTT. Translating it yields CASSLPGQSNTGELFF.

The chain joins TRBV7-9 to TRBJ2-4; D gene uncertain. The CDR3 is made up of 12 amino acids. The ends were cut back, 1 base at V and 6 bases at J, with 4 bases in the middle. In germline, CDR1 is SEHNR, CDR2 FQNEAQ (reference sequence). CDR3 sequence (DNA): TGTGCCAGCAGCTTAGGTCTAAACATTCAGTACTTC. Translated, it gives CASSLGLNIQYF.

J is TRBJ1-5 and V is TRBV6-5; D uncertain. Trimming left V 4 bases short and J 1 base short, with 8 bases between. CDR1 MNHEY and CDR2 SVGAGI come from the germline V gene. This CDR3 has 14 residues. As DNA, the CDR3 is TGTGCCAGCAGTTCCCAGACAAGCAATCAGCCCCAGCATTTT. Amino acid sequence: CASSSQTSNQPQHF.

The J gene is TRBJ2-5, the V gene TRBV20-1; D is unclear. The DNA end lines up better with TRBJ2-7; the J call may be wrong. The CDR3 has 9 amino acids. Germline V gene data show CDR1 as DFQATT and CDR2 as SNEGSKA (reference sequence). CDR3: CSATPEQYF. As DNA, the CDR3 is TGCAGTGCTACTCCCGAGCAGTACTTC.

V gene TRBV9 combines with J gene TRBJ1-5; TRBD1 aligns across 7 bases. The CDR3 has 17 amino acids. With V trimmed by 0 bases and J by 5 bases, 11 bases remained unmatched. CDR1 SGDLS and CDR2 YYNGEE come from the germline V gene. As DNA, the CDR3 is TGTGCCAGCAGCGTAGGGATCAAGGGGACAGCAGATCAGCCCCAGCATTTT. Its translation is CASSVGIKGTADQPQHF. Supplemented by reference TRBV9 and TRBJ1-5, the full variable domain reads DSGVTQTPKHLITATGQRVTLRCSPRSGDLSVYWYQQSLDQGLQFLIQYYNGEERAKGNILERFSAQQFPDLHSELNLSSLELGDSALYFCASSVGIKGTADQPQHFGDGTRLSIL.

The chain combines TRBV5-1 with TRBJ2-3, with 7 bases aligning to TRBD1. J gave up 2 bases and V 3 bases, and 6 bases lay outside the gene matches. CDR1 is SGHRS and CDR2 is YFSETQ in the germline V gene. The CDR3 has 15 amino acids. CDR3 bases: TGCGCCAGCAGCTCCAAGGGGGCTGACACAGATACGCAGTATTTT. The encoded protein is CASSSKGADTDTQYF.

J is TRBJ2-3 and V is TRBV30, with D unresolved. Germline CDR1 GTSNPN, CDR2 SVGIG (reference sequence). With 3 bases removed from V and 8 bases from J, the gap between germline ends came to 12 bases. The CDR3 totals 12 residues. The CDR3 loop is CAWSLPGGTQYF. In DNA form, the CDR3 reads TGTGCCTGGAGCCTTCCGGGTGGTACGCAGTATTTT. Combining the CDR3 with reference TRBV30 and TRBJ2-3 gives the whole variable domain SQTIHQWPATLVQPVGSPLSLECTVEGTSNPNLYWYRQAAGRGLQLLFYSVGIGQISSEVPQNLSASRPQDRQFILSSKKLLLSDSGFYLCAWSLPGGTQYFGPGTRLTVL.

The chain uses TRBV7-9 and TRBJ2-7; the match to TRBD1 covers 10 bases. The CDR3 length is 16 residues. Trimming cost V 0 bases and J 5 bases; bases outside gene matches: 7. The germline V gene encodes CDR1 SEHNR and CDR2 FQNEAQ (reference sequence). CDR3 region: CASSLAPTGGFDEQYF. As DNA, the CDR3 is TGTGCCAGCAGCTTAGCCCCGACAGGGGGCTTCGACGAGCAGTACTTC.

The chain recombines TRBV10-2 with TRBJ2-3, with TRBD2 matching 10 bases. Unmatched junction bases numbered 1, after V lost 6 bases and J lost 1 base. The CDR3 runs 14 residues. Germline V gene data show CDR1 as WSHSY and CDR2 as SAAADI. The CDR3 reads CASRGTSGTDTQYF. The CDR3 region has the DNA TGCGCCAGCAGGGGGACTAGCGGCACAGATACGCAGTATTTT.

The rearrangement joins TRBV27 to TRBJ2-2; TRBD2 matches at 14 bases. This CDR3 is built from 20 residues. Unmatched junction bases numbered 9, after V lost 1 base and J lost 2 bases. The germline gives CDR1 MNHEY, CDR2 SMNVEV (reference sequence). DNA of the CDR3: TGTGCCAGCAGTTTATTGGCCGGGACTAGCGGGAGACTTAACACCGGGGAGCTGTTTTTT. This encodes CASSLLAGTSGRLNTGELFF.

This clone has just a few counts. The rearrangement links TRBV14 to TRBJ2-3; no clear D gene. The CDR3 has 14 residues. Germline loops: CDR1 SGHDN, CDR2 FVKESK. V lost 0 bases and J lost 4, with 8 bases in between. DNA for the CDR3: TGTGCCAGCAGCCAAGATTCGCAGTCAGATACGCAGTATTTT. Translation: CASSQDSQSDTQYF.

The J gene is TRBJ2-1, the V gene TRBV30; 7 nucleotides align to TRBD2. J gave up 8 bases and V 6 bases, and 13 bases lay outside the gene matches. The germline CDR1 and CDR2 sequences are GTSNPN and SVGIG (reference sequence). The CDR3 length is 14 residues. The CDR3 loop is CACSTSEINDEQFF. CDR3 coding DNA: TGTGCCTGCTCCACTAGCGAGATTAACGATGAGCAGTTCTTC.

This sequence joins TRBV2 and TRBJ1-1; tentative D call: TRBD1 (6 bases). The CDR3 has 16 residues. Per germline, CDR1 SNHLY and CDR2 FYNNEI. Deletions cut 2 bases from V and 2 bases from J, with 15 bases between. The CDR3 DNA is TGTGCCAGCAGTGAAAAGGGGGATCGCGAAAACACTGAAGCTTTCTTT. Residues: CASSEKGDRENTEAFF. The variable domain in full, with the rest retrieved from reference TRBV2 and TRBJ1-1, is EPEVTQTPSHQVTQMGQEVILRCVPISNHLYFYWYRQILGQKVEFLVSFYNNEISEKSEIFDDQFSVERPDGSNFTLKIRSTKLEDSAMYFCASSEKGDRENTEAFFGQGTRLTVV.

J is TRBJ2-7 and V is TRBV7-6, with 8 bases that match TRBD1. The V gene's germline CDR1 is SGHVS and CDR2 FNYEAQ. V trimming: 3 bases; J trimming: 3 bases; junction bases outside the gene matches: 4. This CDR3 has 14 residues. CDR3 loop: CASSFSTGGYEQYF. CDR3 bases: TGTGCCAGCAGCTTTTCAACAGGGGGCTACGAGCAGTACTTC.

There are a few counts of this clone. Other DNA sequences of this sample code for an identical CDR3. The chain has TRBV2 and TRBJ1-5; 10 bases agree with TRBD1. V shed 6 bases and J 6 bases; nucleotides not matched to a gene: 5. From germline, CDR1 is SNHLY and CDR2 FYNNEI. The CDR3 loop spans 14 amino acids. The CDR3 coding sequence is TGTGCCAGCAGCGGACAGGGGGAGGGTCAGCCCCAGCATTTT. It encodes CASSGQGEGQPQHF.

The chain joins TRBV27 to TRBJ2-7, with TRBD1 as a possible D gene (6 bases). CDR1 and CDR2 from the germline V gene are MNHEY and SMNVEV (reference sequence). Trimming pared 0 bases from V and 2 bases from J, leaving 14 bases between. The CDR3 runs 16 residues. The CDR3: CASSLSGTLRTYEQYF. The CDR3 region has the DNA TGTGCCAGCAGTTTATCCGGGACACTAAGAACCTACGAGCAGTACTTC.

CDR3 bases: TGTGCCACTAGCGGGAGATTCTACGAGCAGTACTTC. Translating gives CATSGRFYEQYF. The chain is built from TRBV2 and TRBJ2-7; TRBD2 aligns across 10 bases. Trimming cost V 10 bases and J 3 bases; bases outside gene matches: 3. CDR1 and CDR2 from the germline V gene are SNHLY and FYNNEI. CDR3 length: 12 amino acids.

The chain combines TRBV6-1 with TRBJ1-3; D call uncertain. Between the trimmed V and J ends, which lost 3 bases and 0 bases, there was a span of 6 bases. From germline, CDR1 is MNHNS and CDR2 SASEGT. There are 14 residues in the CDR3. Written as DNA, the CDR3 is TGTGCCAGCAGTGACCCGTTCTCTGGAAACACCATATATTTT. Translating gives CASSDPFSGNTIYF.

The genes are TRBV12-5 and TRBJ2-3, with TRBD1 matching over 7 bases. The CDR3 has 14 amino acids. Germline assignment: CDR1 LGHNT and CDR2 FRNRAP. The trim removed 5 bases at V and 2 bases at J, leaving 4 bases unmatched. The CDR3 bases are TGTGCTAGTGGTGAGGGACAGTTCACAGATACGCAGTATTTT. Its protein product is CASGEGQFTDTQYF.

The CDR3 sequence is CASSQDGQGYYEQYF. As DNA, the CDR3 is TGCGCCAGCAGCCAAGATGGACAGGGATACTACGAGCAGTACTTC. The rearrangement links TRBV4-1 to TRBJ2-7; 8 positions agree with TRBD1. Trimming removed 0 bases from V and 3 bases from J; junction bases left unmatched: 4. This CDR3 spans 15 amino acids. Germline CDR1 reads MGHRA; CDR2 reads YSYEKL.

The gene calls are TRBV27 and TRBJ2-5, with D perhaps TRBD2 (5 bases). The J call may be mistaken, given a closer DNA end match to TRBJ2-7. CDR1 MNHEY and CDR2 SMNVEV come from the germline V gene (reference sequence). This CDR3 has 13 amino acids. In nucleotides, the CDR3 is TGTGCCTACCCAGCGTGGAGGAGGCACGAGCAGTACTTC. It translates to CAYPAWRRHEQYF.

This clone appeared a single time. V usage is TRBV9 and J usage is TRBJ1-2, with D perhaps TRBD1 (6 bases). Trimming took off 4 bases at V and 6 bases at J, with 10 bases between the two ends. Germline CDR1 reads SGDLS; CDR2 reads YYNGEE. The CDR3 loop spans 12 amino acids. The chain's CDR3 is CASSNRVDGYTF. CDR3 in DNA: TGTGCCAGCAGCAACAGGGTTGATGGCTACACCTTC.

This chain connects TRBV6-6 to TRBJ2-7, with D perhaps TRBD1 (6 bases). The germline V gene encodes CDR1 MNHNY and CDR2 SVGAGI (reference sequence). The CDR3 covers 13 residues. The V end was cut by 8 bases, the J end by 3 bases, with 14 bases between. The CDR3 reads CASARDMGYEQYF. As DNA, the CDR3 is TGTGCCAGCGCCCGGGACATGGGCTACGAGCAGTACTTC.

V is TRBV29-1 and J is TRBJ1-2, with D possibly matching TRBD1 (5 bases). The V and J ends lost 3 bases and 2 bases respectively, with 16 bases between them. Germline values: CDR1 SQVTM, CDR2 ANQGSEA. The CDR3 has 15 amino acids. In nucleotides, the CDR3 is TGCAGCGTTGATGTCGAAGGGGAATGGAACTATGGCTACACCTTC. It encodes CSVDVEGEWNYGYTF.

CDR3 nucleotides: TGCGCCAGCAGCTTGCGGGAGCGGGAGAGAAATGAGCAGTTCTTC. Protein sequence: CASSLRERERNEQFF. J is TRBJ2-1 and V is TRBV5-1; 8 bases are a match to TRBD2. This CDR3 spans 15 amino acids. Trimming cost V 1 base and J 7 bases; bases outside gene matches: 7. The germline V gene encodes CDR1 SGHRS and CDR2 YFSETQ.